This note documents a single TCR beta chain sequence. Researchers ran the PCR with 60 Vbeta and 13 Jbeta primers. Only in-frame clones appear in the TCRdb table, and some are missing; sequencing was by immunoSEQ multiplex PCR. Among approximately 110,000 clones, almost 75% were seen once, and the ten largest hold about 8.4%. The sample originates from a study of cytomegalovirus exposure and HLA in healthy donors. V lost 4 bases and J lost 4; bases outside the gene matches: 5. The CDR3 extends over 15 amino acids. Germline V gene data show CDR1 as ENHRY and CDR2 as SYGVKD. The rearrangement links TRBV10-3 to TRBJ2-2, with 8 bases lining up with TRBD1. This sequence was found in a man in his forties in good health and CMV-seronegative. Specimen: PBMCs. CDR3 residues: CAISAQDRATGELFF. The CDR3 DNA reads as TGTGCCATCAGTGCCCAGGACAGGGCCACCGGGGAGCTGTTTTTT.